This TCR beta chain was recovered during a study of early T cells in non-severe SARS-CoV-2 infection. About the study: Unsorted whole blood bulk RNA was sequenced, with unpaired chains.

The table lists this clonotype with many counts. Its antigen is still unknown. Study-wide findings and caveats: Matches to VDJdb favored anti-spike CD8 responses and missed private and CD4 specificities.

Individual cDNA molecules each received unique molecular identifiers attached to them. TCRdb re-analysed the 5' RACE reads in MiXCR, keeping a single row per CDR3 protein. The table shows fewer than 25,000 distinct CDR3 sequences, with less than 5% occurring only once. The sample was whole blood. The sequence was obtained from an adult who was a healthcare worker with PCR-confirmed SARS-CoV-2 infection or an uninfected control (not recorded which).

The CDR3 DNA is TGTGCCAGCAGCTTAGGGCGGGACGGATATCAGCCCCAGCATTTT. Translating gives CASSLGRDGYQPQHF. The rearrangement links TRBV13 to TRBJ1-5, with a possible D match to TRBD1 (5 bases). Germline V gene sequence: CDR1 PRHDT, CDR2 FYEKMQ (reference sequence). Trimming stripped 0 bases from V and 5 bases from J, with 11 bases between. This CDR3 comprises 15 residues.